The 14 T cell receptor beta chains given below trace back to one sample, sequenced in a study of somatic mutations in cytotoxic T cells in rheumatoid arthritis (dated 2017 in TCRdb). The method behind the library was the immunoSEQ multiplex PCR assay. This is the immuneACCESS table as TCRdb keeps it, with only in-frame sequences that have V and J called. A part of the clones is gone; compared with another copy, unresolved V genes explain less than half, and the rest is unexplained. This sample gives around 19,000 clones in total; around 79% of them show up just once. Jointly, the top ten make up roughly 10% of the sample. Sequenced sample: CD8+ T cells sorted from blood. The source of these receptors is an adult with rheumatoid arthritis.

V is TRBV6-4 and J is TRBJ1-5; D is unclear. Germline V gene lookup returns CDR1 MRHNA and CDR2 SNTAGT. Trimming left V 6 bases short and J 7 bases short, with 10 bases between. The CDR3 extends over 12 amino acids. The CDR3: CASSWYRQPQHF. The CDR3 DNA is TGTGCCAGCAGCTGGTATCGGCAGCCCCAGCATTTT.

This CDR3 is CASSPLLGMDEQYF. The DNA for the CDR3 is TGTGCCAGCAGCCCCCTACTAGGGATGGACGAGCAGTACTTC. This sequence joins TRBV7-8 and TRBJ2-7, with D tentatively TRBD2 (5 bases). V gave up 5 bases and J gave up 5 bases, with 16 bases separating them. Germline CDR1 reads SGHVS; CDR2 reads FQNEAQ. The CDR3 is 14 residues long. The entire variable domain, with the rest obtained from reference TRBV7-8 and TRBJ2-7, is as follows: GAGVSQSPRYKVAKRGQDVALRCDPISGHVSLFWYQQALGQGPEFLTYFQNEAQLDKSGLPSDRFFAERPEGSVSTLKIQRTQQEDSAVYLCASSPLLGMDEQYFGPGTRLTVT.

J is TRBJ2-7 and V is TRBV30; weak D call: TRBD1 (5 bases). The V gene's germline CDR1 is GTSNPN and CDR2 SVGIG (reference sequence). This CDR3 has 14 amino acids. With 2 bases removed from V and 5 bases from J, the gap between germline ends came to 16 bases. CDR3 residues: CAWSPRVLLHEQYF. In nucleotides, the CDR3 is TGTGCCTGGAGTCCCAGGGTGCTGCTCCACGAGCAGTACTTC.

The rearrangement links TRBV27 to TRBJ2-7; D is undetermined. This CDR3 comprises 14 residues. V dropped 6 bases and J dropped 3 bases, with 15 bases sitting between them. Germline-derived CDR1 and CDR2 are MNHEY and SMNVEV (reference sequence). CDR3 in amino acids: CASSAPDGDYEQYF. The CDR3 DNA reads as TGTGCCAGCAGCGCGCCGGACGGAGACTACGAGCAGTACTTC.

V gene TRBV9 combines with J gene TRBJ1-6, with no clear D. Trimming left V 0 bases short and J 5 bases short, with 9 bases between. CDR3 size: 15 residues. CDR1 is SGDLS and CDR2 is YYNGEE in the germline V gene. CDR3 protein: CASSVGGGHNSPLHF. CDR3 nucleotide sequence: TGTGCCAGCAGCGTAGGAGGAGGGCATAATTCACCCCTCCACTTT.

Relative to its sample, this clone is medium-sized (0.01 to 0.1%). This chain joins TRBV27 and TRBJ2-1; D gene unclear. CDR1 is MNHEY and CDR2 is SMNVEV in the germline V gene (reference sequence). The CDR3 spans 15 residues. Trimming took 4 bases from V and 10 from J, leaving 20 bases between them. Written as DNA, the CDR3 is TGTGCCAGCAGTTCCTCCCTTCCCCCAGTTGACGAGCAGTTCTTC. This gives the protein CASSSSLPPVDEQFF.

The chain uses TRBV27 and TRBJ2-2; D remains unclear. The germline V gene has CDR1 MNHEY and CDR2 SMNVEV (reference sequence). The CDR3 runs 15 residues. The V end was cut by 3 bases, the J end by 4 bases, with 12 bases between. The CDR3 spells CASSFGRVATGELFF. CDR3 DNA sequence: TGTGCCAGCAGTTTTGGCCGGGTAGCCACCGGGGAGCTGTTTTTT.

The V call is TRBV6-5, the J call TRBJ2-3, with TRBD2 matching over 9 bases. This CDR3 region has 15 residues. Trimming cost V 2 bases and J 4 bases; bases outside gene matches: 4. Germline lookup yields CDR1 MNHEY and CDR2 SVGAGI. The CDR3 DNA follows: TGTGCCAGCAGTTACCCGAGCGGGGGGCCAGATACGCAGTATTTT. Its translation is CASSYPSGGPDTQYF.

This clone has more than one count but fewer than ten. V is TRBV11-3 and J is TRBJ2-1, with 9 bases lining up with TRBD1. Trimming at V came to 5 bases and at J to 8 bases, leaving 10 bases not matched to a gene. The CDR3 contains 15 residues. CDR1 and CDR2 from the germline V gene are SGHNT and YENEEA. The CDR3 DNA reads as TGTGCCAGCAGCGTCCGGACAGGGGTAGTTTATGAGCAGTTCTTC. Translating it yields CASSVRTGVVYEQFF.

V usage is TRBV9 and J usage is TRBJ1-4; tentatively, D is TRBD1 (5 bases). The CDR3 runs 15 residues. Trimming pared 3 bases from V and 2 bases from J, leaving 11 bases between. Germline V gene lookup returns CDR1 SGDLS and CDR2 YYNGEE. The CDR3 region has the DNA TGTGCCAGCAGCGGGGGGACGACGACTAATGAAAAACTGTTTTTT. Translated: CASSGGTTTNEKLFF.

This clone was picked up a small number of times. The CDR3 region is CASSPSSGAEAFF. The CDR3 DNA follows: TGTGCCAGCAGCCCCAGCTCAGGCGCCGAAGCTTTCTTT. V usage is TRBV14 and J usage is TRBJ1-1; no definite D call. V lost 4 bases to trimming and J lost 8 bases, with 14 bases between them. This CDR3 comprises 13 residues. Per germline, CDR1 SGHDN and CDR2 FVKESK.

This rearrangement joins TRBV9 to TRBJ2-3; D may be TRBD1 (5 bases). V lost 3 bases and J lost 0, with 14 bases in between. Germline V gene lookup returns CDR1 SGDLS and CDR2 YYNGEE. The CDR3 extends over 16 amino acids. In DNA form, the CDR3 reads TGTGCCAGCAGCGGAAGACAGTCCTCTAGCACAGATACGCAGTATTTT. It yields the protein CASSGRQSSSTDTQYF.

This clone was found once. The chain carries TRBV28 and TRBJ2-5; D call uncertain. Germline loops: CDR1 MDHEN, CDR2 SYDVKM. V shed 6 bases and J shed 1 base, with 18 bases lying between them. The CDR3 length is 16 residues. DNA of the CDR3: TGTGCCAGCAGGCTTCACGCGGACCGGCCCCAAGAGACCCAGTACTTC. Protein product: CASRLHADRPQETQYF.

This clone was counted a single time. This chain joins TRBV7-9 and TRBJ2-1; D is unclear. CDR1 SEHNR and CDR2 FQNEAQ come from the germline V gene (reference sequence). Trimming took off 1 base at V and 5 bases at J, with 9 bases between the two ends. This CDR3 has 14 amino acids. As DNA, the CDR3 is TGTGCCAGCAGCTTAGAGAATCCCAACAATGAGCAGTTCTTC. Residues: CASSLENPNNEQFF.